The 24 T cell receptor beta chains below all came from one sample that was sequenced in a study of blood T cell repertoires in COVID-19. This table comes from immunoSEQ multiplex PCR, and its TCRdb copy is limited to in-frame clones, with some not included. The sample has approximately 390,000 clones, 80% to 90% seen once; the top ten hold 2.3%. The material sequenced was peripheral blood. The receptors shown here come from a woman aged 60-75 years with COVID-19, enrolled during active disease.

The V gene is TRBV5-1, the J gene TRBJ2-7, with 8 positions matching TRBD1. V was pared by 4 bases and J by 7 bases, with 13 bases of the junction left unmatched. Germline CDR1 is SGHRS and CDR2 is YFSETQ. The CDR3 runs to 15 residues. In DNA form, the CDR3 reads TGCGCCAGCAGCCCCACTGCACAGGGGGTAGGGGAGCAGTACTTC. Protein product: CASSPTAQGVGEQYF.

The count of this clone is one. This sequence joins TRBV18 and TRBJ1-2, with 8 bases fitting TRBD1. Looked up from germline, CDR1 is KGHSH and CDR2 is LQKENI. This CDR3 region has 17 residues. Unmatched junction bases numbered 12, after V lost 6 bases and J lost 0 bases. The CDR3 is CASSRETGVSSNYGYTF. In nucleotides, the CDR3 is TGTGCCAGCTCCCGGGAGACAGGGGTTTCCTCTAACTATGGCTACACCTTC. Variable domain in full (rest from reference TRBV18 and TRBJ1-2): NAGVMQNPRHLVRRRGQEARLRCSPMKGHSHVYWYRQLPEEGLKFMVYLQKENIIDESGMPKERFSAEFPKEGPSILRIQQVVRGDSAAYFCASSRETGVSSNYGYTFGSGTRLTVV.

The J gene is TRBJ1-2, the V gene TRBV28; D is ambiguous. The CDR3 is made up of 12 amino acids. Germline CDR1 reads MDHEN; CDR2 reads SYDVKM. Deletions cut 2 bases from V and 5 bases from J, with 6 bases between. CDR3 amino acids: CASSLPGYGYTF. CDR3 in DNA: TGTGCCAGCAGTTTACCGGGGTATGGCTACACCTTC.

Concerning this clone itself: The sample has other DNA sequences that encode this CDR3 too. This chain uses TRBV18 with TRBJ1-5; no clear D. The germline CDR1 and CDR2 sequences are KGHSH and LQKENI. Trimming left V 2 bases short and J 1 base short, with 6 bases between. The CDR3 runs to 14 residues. The CDR3 bases are TGTGCCAGCTCACCAGGGAGGAGCAATCAGCCCCAGCATTTT. Translated, it gives CASSPGRSNQPQHF.

The chain joins TRBV7-3 to TRBJ1-1, with a possible D match to TRBD1 (6 bases). V was trimmed by 6 bases and J by 5 bases, leaving 13 bases between them. The CDR3 loop spans 13 amino acids. Germline V CDR1 and CDR2: SGHTA, FQGTGA. DNA for the CDR3: TGTGCCAGCAGTCCACAGGGAGGGACTGAAGCTTTCTTT. Translating it yields CASSPQGGTEAFF.

This clone was seen just once. This sample also contains other DNA sequences that code for the same CDR3. The CDR3 reads CASSVGGTTDTQYF. CDR3 coding DNA: TGTGCCAGCAGCGTGGGCGGGACCACAGATACGCAGTATTTT. The chain joins TRBV9 to TRBJ2-3, with D possibly matching TRBD2 (6 bases). The CDR3 contains 14 residues. Germline V gene data show CDR1 as SGDLS and CDR2 as YYNGEE. Between the trimmed V and J ends, which lost 2 bases and 2 bases, there was a span of 9 bases.

The chain has TRBV15 and TRBJ2-1, with D tentatively TRBD1 (5 bases). V lost 1 base and J lost 9, with 10 bases in between. Germline CDR1 and CDR2: LNHNV and YYDKDF (reference sequence). This CDR3 is 13 amino acids long. CDR3 in DNA: TGTGCCACCAGCAGAGTCGACAGTGTTGAGCAGTTCTTC. Protein sequence: CATSRVDSVEQFF.

This clone has just a few counts. The genes are TRBV7-2 and TRBJ1-3; unclear D gene. Per germline, CDR1 SGHTA and CDR2 FQGNSA. Trimming left V 5 bases short and J 0 bases short, with 11 bases between. The CDR3 is 15 residues long. The DNA for the CDR3 is TGTGCCAGCAGCCGGCAGTGGAGCTCTGGAAACACCATATATTTT. This sequence encodes CASSRQWSSGNTIYF.

The V and J genes are TRBV7-6 and TRBJ1-4; 7 bases map to TRBD1. Germline trimming cut 3 bases from V and 8 bases from J; bases unmatched to any gene: 9. Looked up from germline, CDR1 is SGHVS and CDR2 is FNYEAQ. This CDR3 has 15 residues. CDR3 sequence: CASSFRTGGGEKLFF. The CDR3 coding sequence is TGTGCCAGCAGCTTCCGGACAGGAGGGGGGGAAAAACTGTTTTTT. The whole variable domain, filled in from reference TRBV7-6 and TRBJ1-4, reads GAGVSQSPRYKVTKRGQDVALRCDPISGHVSLYWYRQALGQGPEFLTYFNYEAQQDKSGLPNDRFSAERPEGSISTLTIQRTEQRDSAMYRCASSFRTGGGEKLFFGSGTQLSVL.

The chain joins TRBV7-8 to TRBJ1-5; possible D gene TRBD1, 6 bases. The ends were cut back, 3 bases at V and 3 bases at J, with 12 bases in the middle. The CDR3 sequence is 15 residues long. Germline-derived CDR1 and CDR2 are SGHVS and FQNEAQ. The DNA for the CDR3 is TGTGCCAGCAGCTTGTTCGGACAGATCAATCAGCCCCAGCATTTT. This sequence encodes CASSLFGQINQPQHF.

The V gene is TRBV2, the J gene TRBJ1-1, with a possible D match to TRBD1 (6 bases). Germline V gene data show CDR1 as SNHLY and CDR2 as FYNNEI. CDR3 length equals 15 residues. V was pared by 7 bases and J by 1 base, with 16 bases between. CDR3 in amino acids: CASILRGAGNTEAFF. The DNA of the CDR3 is TGTGCCAGCATTCTGCGGGGGGCAGGGAACACTGAAGCTTTCTTT.

This clone was observed once. The V gene is TRBV15, the J gene TRBJ1-1; no clear D. Trimming cost V 5 bases and J 1 base, with 11 bases left between them. Germline V gene sequence: CDR1 LNHNV, CDR2 YYDKDF (reference sequence). This CDR3 has 14 amino acids. This chain's CDR3 is CATSAEVRNTEAFF. The CDR3 DNA is TGTGCCACCAGCGCAGAGGTCAGGAACACTGAAGCTTTCTTT.

The sample holds one count of this clone. V gene TRBV4-2 combines with J gene TRBJ1-2; 11 nucleotides line up with TRBD1. V dropped 7 bases and J dropped 0; count of bases not matched to a gene: 4. The germline V gene encodes CDR1 LGHNA and CDR2 YNFKEQ. This CDR3 has 15 residues. The CDR3 sequence: CASTGQGAANYGYTF. The CDR3 bases are TGTGCCAGCACTGGACAGGGGGCCGCTAACTATGGCTACACCTTC.

Comment on this clone: Other nucleotide sequences in the sample specify the same CDR3. The chain employs TRBV18 and TRBJ2-1, with TRBD1 matching 7 bases. The length of the CDR3 is 13 residues. Unmatched junction bases numbered 2, after V lost 3 bases and J lost 6 bases. The V gene's germline CDR1 is KGHSH and CDR2 LQKENI. Here the CDR3 DNA reads TGTGCCAGCTCACCGGGGACAGTCAATGAGCAGTTCTTC. Protein: CASSPGTVNEQFF.

This sequence joins TRBV11-2 and TRBJ1-6, with unresolved D. Trimming cost V 3 bases and J 8 bases, with 14 bases left between them. Germline values: CDR1 SGHAT, CDR2 FQNNGV. The CDR3 runs 15 residues. CDR3 coding DNA: TGTGCCAGCAGCTTTCGTGCGGTCCTCGATTCACCCCTCCACTTT. It translates to CASSFRAVLDSPLHF.

This clone was counted a single time. The CDR3 protein is CASSSAGTSNEKLFF. The CDR3 DNA follows: TGTGCCAGCAGCTCTGCAGGGACAAGTAATGAAAAACTGTTTTTT. The J gene is TRBJ1-4, the V gene TRBV7-9; the D gene is possibly TRBD1 (6 bases). Deletions cut 4 bases from V and 4 bases from J, with 13 bases between. This CDR3 spans 15 amino acids. The V gene's germline CDR1 is SEHNR and CDR2 FQNEAQ (reference sequence).

The chain employs TRBV19 and TRBJ2-2; tentative D call: TRBD1 (6 bases). CDR3 length equals 17 residues. V was trimmed by 9 bases and J by 0 bases, leaving 20 bases between them. Germline values: CDR1 LNHDA, CDR2 SQIVND (reference sequence). CDR3 protein: CASRLTQGDANTGELFF. The CDR3, as DNA: TGTGCCAGCCGACTGACACAGGGAGACGCGAACACCGGGGAGCTGTTTTTT.

The J gene is TRBJ1-1, the V gene TRBV6-2 or TRBV6-3; 11 bases are a match to TRBD1. Germline-derived CDR1 and CDR2 are MNHEY and SVGEGT. Trimming took 5 bases from V and 4 from J; bases not matched to a gene: 12. The CDR3 consists of 17 residues. The CDR3: CASSRPWAGTGGTEAFF. The CDR3, as DNA: TGTGCCAGCAGTCGCCCATGGGCCGGGACAGGGGGCACTGAAGCTTTCTTT.

The table lists this clone with a count of one. The chain recombines TRBV11-1 with TRBJ2-6; possible D gene TRBD1, 6 bases. Per the germline V gene, CDR1 is SGHAT and CDR2 is FQDESV (reference sequence). The CDR3 is 15 residues long. V lost 4 bases and J 0 bases, leaving 7 bases between the germline ends. The CDR3 DNA sequence: TGTGCCAGCAGCTCAGGGGTCTCTGGGGCCAACGTCCTGACTTTC. This encodes CASSSGVSGANVLTF.

The CDR3 bases are TGTGCCAGCAGCCAAGATCTAACAGCTAGCACAGATACGCAGTATTTT. Its protein product is CASSQDLTASTDTQYF. The chain uses TRBV3-1 (or the pseudogene TRBV3-2) and TRBJ2-3; no firm D call. Trimming took 0 bases from V and 0 from J, leaving 10 bases between them. Germline CDR1 LGHDT, CDR2 YNNKEL (reference sequence). This CDR3 spans 16 amino acids.

The gene calls are TRBV18 and TRBJ1-2, with 8 nucleotides matching TRBD1. V shed 5 bases and J 0 bases; nucleotides not matched to a gene: 5. The CDR3 consists of 15 residues. Germline lookup yields CDR1 KGHSH and CDR2 LQKENI. The CDR3 here is CASSAGTGSNYGYTF. The CDR3 nucleotides read TGTGCCAGCTCAGCCGGGACAGGATCTAACTATGGCTACACCTTC. Full variable domain (remainder filled in from reference TRBV18 and TRBJ1-2): NAGVMQNPRHLVRRRGQEARLRCSPMKGHSHVYWYRQLPEEGLKFMVYLQKENIIDESGMPKERFSAEFPKEGPSILRIQQVVRGDSAAYFCASSAGTGSNYGYTFGSGTRLTVV.

The V and J genes are TRBV5-1 and TRBJ2-5; D uncertain. The germline V gene encodes CDR1 SGHRS and CDR2 YFSETQ. V shed 0 bases and J shed 5 bases, with 11 bases lying between them. This CDR3 region has 14 residues. In nucleotides, the CDR3 is TGCGCCAGCAGCTTGGGGTCGGTCCGGGAGACCCAGTACTTC. Amino acids: CASSLGSVRETQYF. The whole variable domain, remainder taken from reference TRBV5-1 and TRBJ2-5, is KAGVTQTPRYLIKTRGQQVTLSCSPISGHRSVSWYQQTPGQGLQFLFEYFSETQRNKGNFPGRFSGRQFSNSRSEMNVSTLELGDSALYLCASSLGSVRETQYFGPGTRLLVL.

This rearrangement joins TRBV7-6 to TRBJ1-2; the match to TRBD1 covers 7 bases. Trimming took 5 bases from V and 8 from J; bases not matched to a gene: 8. This CDR3 region has 13 residues. CDR1 and CDR2 (germline): SGHVS, FNYEAQ. The CDR3 here is CASSGTGALGYTF. In DNA, the CDR3 is TGTGCCAGCAGCGGTACAGGGGCCCTAGGCTACACCTTC. The entire variable domain, with the rest obtained from reference TRBV7-6 and TRBJ1-2, is as follows: GAGVSQSPRYKVTKRGQDVALRCDPISGHVSLYWYRQALGQGPEFLTYFNYEAQQDKSGLPNDRFSAERPEGSISTLTIQRTEQRDSAMYRCASSGTGALGYTFGSGTRLTVV.

Remarks on this clone: Different DNA sequences within this sample yield the same CDR3. V and J are TRBV18 and TRBJ1-4; D possibly corresponds to TRBD1 (5 bases). The CDR3 length is 14 residues. Trimming pared 3 bases from V and 7 bases from J, leaving 12 bases between. CDR1 and CDR2 (germline): KGHSH, LQKENI. The DNA of the CDR3 is TGTGCCAGCTCACCTGGGGCAGGGCCTGAAAAACTGTTTTTT. Amino acids: CASSPGAGPEKLFF.